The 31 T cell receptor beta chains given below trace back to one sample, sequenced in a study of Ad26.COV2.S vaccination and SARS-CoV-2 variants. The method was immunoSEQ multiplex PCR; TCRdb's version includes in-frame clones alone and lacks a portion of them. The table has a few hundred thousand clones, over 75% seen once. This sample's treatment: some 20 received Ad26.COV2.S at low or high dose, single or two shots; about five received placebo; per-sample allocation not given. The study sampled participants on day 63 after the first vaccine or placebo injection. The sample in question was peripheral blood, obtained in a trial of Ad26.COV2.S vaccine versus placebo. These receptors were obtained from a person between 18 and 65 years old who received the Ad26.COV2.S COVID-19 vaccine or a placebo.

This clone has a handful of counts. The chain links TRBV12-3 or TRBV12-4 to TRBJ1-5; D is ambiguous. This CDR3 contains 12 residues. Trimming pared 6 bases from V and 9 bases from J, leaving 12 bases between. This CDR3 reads CASSNYQGPQHF. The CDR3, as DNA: TGTGCCAGCAGCAATTATCAAGGGCCCCAGCATTTT.

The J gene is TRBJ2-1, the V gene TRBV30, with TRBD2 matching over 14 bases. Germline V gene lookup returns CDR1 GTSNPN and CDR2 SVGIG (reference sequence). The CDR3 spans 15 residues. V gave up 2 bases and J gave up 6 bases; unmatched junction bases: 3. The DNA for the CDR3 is TGTGCCTGGAGTAGGGGGACTAGCGGGGGCAATGAGCAGTTCTTC. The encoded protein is CAWSRGTSGGNEQFF.

The CDR3 region has the DNA TGTGCCAGCTCACCGGGACATGCTAACTATGGCTACACCTTC. Its protein is CASSPGHANYGYTF. The gene calls are TRBV18 and TRBJ1-2, with D possibly being TRBD1 (6 bases). Trimming left V 3 bases short and J 0 bases short, with 8 bases between. This CDR3 contains 14 residues. Germline V gene data show CDR1 as KGHSH and CDR2 as LQKENI.

In nucleotides, the CDR3 is TGTGCCAGCAGCGTAGGAGGGACACCCAGGGAAAAACTGTTTTTT. This codes for CASSVGGTPREKLFF. The gene calls are TRBV9 and TRBJ1-4; weak D call: TRBD1 (6 bases). With 0 bases removed from V and 8 bases from J, the gap between germline ends came to 14 bases. Germline loops: CDR1 SGDLS, CDR2 YYNGEE. This CDR3 is built from 15 residues. The full variable domain, with the rest looked up from reference TRBV9 and TRBJ1-4, is DSGVTQTPKHLITATGQRVTLRCSPRSGDLSVYWYQQSLDQGLQFLIQYYNGEERAKGNILERFSAQQFPDLHSELNLSSLELGDSALYFCASSVGGTPREKLFFGSGTQLSVL.

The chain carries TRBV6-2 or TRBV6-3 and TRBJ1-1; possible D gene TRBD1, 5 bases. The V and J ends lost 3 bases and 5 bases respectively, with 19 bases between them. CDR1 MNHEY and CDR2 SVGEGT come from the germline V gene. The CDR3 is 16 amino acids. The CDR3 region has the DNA TGTGCCAGCAGTTATCCCTCCGGGACGTACATTACTGAAGCTTTCTTT. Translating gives CASSYPSGTYITEAFF.

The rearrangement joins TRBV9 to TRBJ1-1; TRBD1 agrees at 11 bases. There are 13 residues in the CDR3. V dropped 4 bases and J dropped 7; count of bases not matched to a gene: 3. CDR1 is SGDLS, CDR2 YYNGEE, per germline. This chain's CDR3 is CASSPGTGGEAFF. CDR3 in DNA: TGTGCCAGCAGCCCCGGGACAGGGGGTGAAGCTTTCTTT.

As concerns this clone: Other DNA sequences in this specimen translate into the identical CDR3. The CDR3 loop reads CASSPGTGGNQPQHF. The CDR3 DNA is TGTGCCAGCTCACCAGGGACAGGGGGCAATCAGCCCCAGCATTTT. This chain connects TRBV18 to TRBJ1-5, with 10 bases aligning to TRBD1. Germline V gene lookup returns CDR1 KGHSH and CDR2 LQKENI. The ends lost 2 bases at V and 2 bases at J; junction bases unmatched: 0. CDR3 size: 15 residues.

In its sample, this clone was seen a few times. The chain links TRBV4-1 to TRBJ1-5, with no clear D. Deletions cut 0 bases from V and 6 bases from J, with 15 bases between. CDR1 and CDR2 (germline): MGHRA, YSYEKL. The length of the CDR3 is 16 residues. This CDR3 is CASSQESTRKSQPQHF. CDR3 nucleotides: TGCGCCAGCAGCCAAGAGTCAACCAGAAAGTCTCAGCCCCAGCATTTT.

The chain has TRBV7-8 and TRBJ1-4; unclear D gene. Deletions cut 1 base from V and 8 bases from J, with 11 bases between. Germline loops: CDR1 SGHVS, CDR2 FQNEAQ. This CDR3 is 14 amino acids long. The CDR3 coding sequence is TGTGCCAGCAGCTTAGAGGAACAGCGCGAAAAACTGTTTTTT. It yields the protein CASSLEEQREKLFF.

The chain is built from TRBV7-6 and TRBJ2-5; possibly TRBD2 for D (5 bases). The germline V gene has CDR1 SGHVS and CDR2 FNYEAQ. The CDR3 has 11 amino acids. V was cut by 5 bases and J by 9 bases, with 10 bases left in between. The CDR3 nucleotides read TGTGCCAGCAGCACCCCGGGATCCCAGTACTTC. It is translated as CASSTPGSQYF. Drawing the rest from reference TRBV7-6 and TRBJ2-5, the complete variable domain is GAGVSQSPRYKVTKRGQDVALRCDPISGHVSLYWYRQALGQGPEFLTYFNYEAQQDKSGLPNDRFSAERPEGSISTLTIQRTEQRDSAMYRCASSTPGSQYFGPGTRLLVL.

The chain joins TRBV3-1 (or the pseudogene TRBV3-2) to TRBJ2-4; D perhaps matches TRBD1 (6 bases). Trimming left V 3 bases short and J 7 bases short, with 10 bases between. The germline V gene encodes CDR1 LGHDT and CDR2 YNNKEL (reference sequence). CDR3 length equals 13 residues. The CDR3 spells CASSHNRDNIQYF. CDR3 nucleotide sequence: TGTGCCAGCAGCCATAACAGGGACAACATTCAGTACTTC.

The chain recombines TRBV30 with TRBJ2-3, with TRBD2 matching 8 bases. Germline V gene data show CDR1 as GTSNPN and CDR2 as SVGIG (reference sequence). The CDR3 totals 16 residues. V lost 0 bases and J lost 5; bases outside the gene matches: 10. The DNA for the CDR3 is TGTGCCTGGAGTGTAGGCCAGCGGGGGCCCCAAGATACGCAGTATTTT. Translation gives CAWSVGQRGPQDTQYF.

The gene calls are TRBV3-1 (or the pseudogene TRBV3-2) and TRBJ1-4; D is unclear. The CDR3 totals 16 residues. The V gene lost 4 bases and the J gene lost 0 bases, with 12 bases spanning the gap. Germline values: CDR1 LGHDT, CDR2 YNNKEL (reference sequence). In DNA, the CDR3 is TGTGCCAGCAGCCTACGGGTGGCAGCAACTAATGAAAAACTGTTTTTT. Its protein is CASSLRVAATNEKLFF.

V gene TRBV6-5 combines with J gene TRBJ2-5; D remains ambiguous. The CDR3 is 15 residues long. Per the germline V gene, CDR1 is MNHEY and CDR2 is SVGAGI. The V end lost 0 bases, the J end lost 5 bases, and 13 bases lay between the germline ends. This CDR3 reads CASSYSFWLKETQYF. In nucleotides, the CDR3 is TGTGCCAGCAGTTACTCGTTTTGGCTAAAGGAGACCCAGTACTTC.

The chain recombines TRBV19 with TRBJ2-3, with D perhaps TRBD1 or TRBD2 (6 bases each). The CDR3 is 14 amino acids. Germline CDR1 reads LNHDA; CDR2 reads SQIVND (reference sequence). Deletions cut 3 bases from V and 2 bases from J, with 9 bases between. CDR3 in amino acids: CASSMRGATDTQYF. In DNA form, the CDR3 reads TGTGCCAGTAGTATGAGGGGGGCCACAGATACGCAGTATTTT.

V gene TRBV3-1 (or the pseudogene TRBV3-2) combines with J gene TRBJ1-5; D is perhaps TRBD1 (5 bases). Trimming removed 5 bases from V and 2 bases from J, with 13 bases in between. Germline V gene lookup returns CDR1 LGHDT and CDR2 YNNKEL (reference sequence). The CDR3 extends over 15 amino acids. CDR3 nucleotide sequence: TGTGCCAGCAGCATCGGGACGGGGGGCAATCAGCCCCAGCATTTT. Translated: CASSIGTGGNQPQHF.

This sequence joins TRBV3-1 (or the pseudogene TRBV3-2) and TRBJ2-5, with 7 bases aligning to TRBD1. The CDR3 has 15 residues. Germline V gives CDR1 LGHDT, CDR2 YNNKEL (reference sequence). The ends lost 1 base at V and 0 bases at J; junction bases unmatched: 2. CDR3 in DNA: TGTGCCAGCAGCCAAGTAACAGGGGACCAAGAGACCCAGTACTTC. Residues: CASSQVTGDQETQYF.

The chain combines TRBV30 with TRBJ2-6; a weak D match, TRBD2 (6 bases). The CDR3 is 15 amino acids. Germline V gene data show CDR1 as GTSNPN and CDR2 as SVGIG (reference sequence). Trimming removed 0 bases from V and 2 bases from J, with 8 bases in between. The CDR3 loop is CAWSVWGAGANVLTF. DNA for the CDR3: TGTGCCTGGAGTGTTTGGGGGGCTGGGGCCAACGTCCTGACTTTC.

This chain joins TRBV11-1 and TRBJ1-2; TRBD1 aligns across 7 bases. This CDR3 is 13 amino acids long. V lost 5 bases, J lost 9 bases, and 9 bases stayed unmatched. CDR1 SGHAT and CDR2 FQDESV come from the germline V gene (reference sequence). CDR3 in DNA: TGTGCCAGCAGCCCAATGTGGGACAGCAGCTACACCTTC. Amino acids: CASSPMWDSSYTF.

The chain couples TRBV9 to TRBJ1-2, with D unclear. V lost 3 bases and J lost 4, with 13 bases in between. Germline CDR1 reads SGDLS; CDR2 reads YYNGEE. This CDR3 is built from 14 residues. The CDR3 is CASSEAGASYGYTF. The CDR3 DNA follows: TGTGCCAGCAGCGAGGCCGGTGCTAGCTATGGCTACACCTTC. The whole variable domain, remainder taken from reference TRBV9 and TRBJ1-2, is DSGVTQTPKHLITATGQRVTLRCSPRSGDLSVYWYQQSLDQGLQFLIQYYNGEERAKGNILERFSAQQFPDLHSELNLSSLELGDSALYFCASSEAGASYGYTFGSGTRLTVV.

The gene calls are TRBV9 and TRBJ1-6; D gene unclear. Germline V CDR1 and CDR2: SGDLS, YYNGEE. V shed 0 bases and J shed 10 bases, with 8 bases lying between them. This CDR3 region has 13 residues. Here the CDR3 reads CASSVGRRSPLHF. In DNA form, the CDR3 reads TGTGCCAGCAGCGTAGGCAGGAGGTCACCCCTCCACTTT. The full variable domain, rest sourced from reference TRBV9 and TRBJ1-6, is DSGVTQTPKHLITATGQRVTLRCSPRSGDLSVYWYQQSLDQGLQFLIQYYNGEERAKGNILERFSAQQFPDLHSELNLSSLELGDSALYFCASSVGRRSPLHFGNGTRLTVT.

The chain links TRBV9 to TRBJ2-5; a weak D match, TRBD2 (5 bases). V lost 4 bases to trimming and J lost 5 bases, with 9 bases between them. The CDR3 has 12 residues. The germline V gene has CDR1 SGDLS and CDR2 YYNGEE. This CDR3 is CASSSRGETQYF. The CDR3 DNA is TGTGCCAGCAGCTCACGGGGTGAGACCCAGTACTTC.

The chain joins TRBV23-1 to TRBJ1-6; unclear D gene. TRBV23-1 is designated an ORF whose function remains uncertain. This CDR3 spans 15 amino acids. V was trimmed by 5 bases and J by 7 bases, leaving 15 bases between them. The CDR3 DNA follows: TGCGCCAGCAGTGCGGAAAGGATACCAAATTCACCCCTCCACTTT. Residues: CASSAERIPNSPLHF.

CDR3 region: CASSARTRPKETQYF. The CDR3 bases are TGTGCCAGCAGCGCACGGACTAGGCCAAAAGAGACCCAGTACTTC. This rearrangement joins TRBV9 to TRBJ2-5; 7 nucleotides line up with TRBD2. CDR3 size: 15 residues. In germline, CDR1 is SGDLS, CDR2 YYNGEE. The junction had 8 bases not matched to a gene; V was cut back by 3 bases and J by 3 bases.

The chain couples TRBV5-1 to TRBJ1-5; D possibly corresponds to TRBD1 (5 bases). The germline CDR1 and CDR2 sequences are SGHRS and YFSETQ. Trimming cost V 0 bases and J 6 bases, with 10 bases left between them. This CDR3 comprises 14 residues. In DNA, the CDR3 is TGCGCCAGCAGCTTGGATTCGGGGGGTCAGCCCCAGCATTTT. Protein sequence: CASSLDSGGQPQHF.

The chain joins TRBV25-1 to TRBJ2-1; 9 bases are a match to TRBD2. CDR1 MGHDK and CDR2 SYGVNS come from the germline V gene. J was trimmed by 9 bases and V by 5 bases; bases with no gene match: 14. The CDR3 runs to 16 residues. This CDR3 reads CASSKAGTSLGIEQFF. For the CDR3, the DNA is TGTGCCAGCAGTAAAGCCGGGACTAGCCTAGGGATTGAGCAGTTCTTC.

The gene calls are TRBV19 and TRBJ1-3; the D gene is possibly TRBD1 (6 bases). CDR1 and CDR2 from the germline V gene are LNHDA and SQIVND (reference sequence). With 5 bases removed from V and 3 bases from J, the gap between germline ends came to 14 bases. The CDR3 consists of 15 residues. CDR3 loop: CASSPVDSFGNTIYF. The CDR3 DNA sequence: TGTGCCAGTAGTCCCGTGGACAGCTTTGGAAACACCATATATTTT.

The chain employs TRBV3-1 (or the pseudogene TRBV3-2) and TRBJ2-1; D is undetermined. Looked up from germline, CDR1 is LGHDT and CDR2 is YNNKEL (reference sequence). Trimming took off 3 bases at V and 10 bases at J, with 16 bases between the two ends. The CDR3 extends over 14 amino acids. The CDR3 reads CASSQGLNSWEQFF. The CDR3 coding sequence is TGTGCCAGCAGCCAGGGGTTAAACTCGTGGGAGCAGTTCTTC.

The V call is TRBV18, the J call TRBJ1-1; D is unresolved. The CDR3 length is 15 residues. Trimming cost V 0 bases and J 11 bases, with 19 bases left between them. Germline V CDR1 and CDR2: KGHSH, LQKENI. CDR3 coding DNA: TGTGCCAGCTCACCACCTTCCCAGGATGCCGGGTGGGCTTTCTTT. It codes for CASSPPSQDAGWAFF.

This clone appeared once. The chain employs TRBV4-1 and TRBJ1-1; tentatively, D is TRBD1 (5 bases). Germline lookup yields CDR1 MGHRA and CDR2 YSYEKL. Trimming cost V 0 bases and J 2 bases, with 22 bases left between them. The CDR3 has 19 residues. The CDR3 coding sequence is TGCGCCAGCAGCCAAGAAAACCCCATGGGGGGGGGTGATAACACTGAAGCTTTCTTT. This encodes CASSQENPMGGGDNTEAFF.

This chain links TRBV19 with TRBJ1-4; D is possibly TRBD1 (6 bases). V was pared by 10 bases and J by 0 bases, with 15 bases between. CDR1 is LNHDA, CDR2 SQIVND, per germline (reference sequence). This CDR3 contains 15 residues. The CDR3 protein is CANNSQGATNEKLFF. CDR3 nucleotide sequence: TGTGCCAACAACTCACAGGGCGCAACTAATGAAAAACTGTTTTTT.